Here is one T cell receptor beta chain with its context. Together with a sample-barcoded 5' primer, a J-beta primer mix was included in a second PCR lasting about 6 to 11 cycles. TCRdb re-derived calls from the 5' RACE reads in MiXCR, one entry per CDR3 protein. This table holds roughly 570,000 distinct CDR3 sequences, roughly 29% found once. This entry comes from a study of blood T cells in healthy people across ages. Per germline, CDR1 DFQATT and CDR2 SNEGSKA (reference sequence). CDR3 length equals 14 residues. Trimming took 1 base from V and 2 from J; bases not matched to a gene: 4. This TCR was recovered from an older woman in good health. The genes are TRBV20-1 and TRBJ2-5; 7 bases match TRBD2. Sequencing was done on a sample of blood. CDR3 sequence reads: CSARAAGGQETQYF. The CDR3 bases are TGCAGTGCTAGAGCCGCCGGGGGGCAAGAGACCCAGTACTTC.